The 13 T cell receptor beta chains below were found in one sample sequenced in a study of neurological immune-mediated disorders. TCRdb ran MiXCR on the 5' RACE reads and lists one entry per CDR3 protein. There are 40,000 to 55,000 distinct CDR3 sequences in the sample; 10% occur only once, and 21% lies in the top ten. The sample was PBMCs. Receptor source: a woman in her thirties or forties with HTLV-1-associated myelopathy (HAM/TSP).

This clonotype was seen many times. V gene TRBV5-1 combines with J gene TRBJ2-3; tentatively, D is TRBD1 (6 bases). Germline V gives CDR1 SGHRS, CDR2 YFSETQ. The CDR3 loop spans 15 amino acids. The ends were cut back, 0 bases at V and 1 base at J, with 9 bases in the middle. CDR3 sequence: CASSLGAGGTDTQYF. The CDR3, as DNA: TGCGCCAGCAGCTTGGGAGCAGGGGGCACAGATACGCAGTATTTT.

This clonotype showed up many times. The chain has TRBV3-1 and TRBJ2-7; 16 bases align to TRBD2. J was trimmed by 5 bases and V by 3 bases; bases with no gene match: 10. Germline V CDR1 and CDR2: LGHDT, YNNKEL (reference sequence). The CDR3 covers 18 residues. The DNA of the CDR3 is TGTGCCAGCAGCCACCCCGGGACTAGCGGGGGGGCCCGTAACGAGCAGTACTTC. Encoded protein: CASSHPGTSGGARNEQYF.

The V call is TRBV12-3 or TRBV12-4, the J call TRBJ2-7, with 14 positions matching TRBD2. The CDR3 totals 17 residues. V lost 7 bases to trimming and J lost 6 bases; unmatched junction nucleotides: 14. This chain's CDR3 is CASTAGLRLAGGLEQYF. The DNA of the CDR3 is TGTGCCAGCACCGCTGGTTTGCGACTAGCGGGGGGGCTCGAGCAGTACTTC.

This clonotype was seen ten or more times. This rearrangement joins TRBV12-3 or TRBV12-4 to TRBJ1-1; D gene uncertain. Trimming removed 2 bases from V and 10 bases from J, with 11 bases in between. The length of the CDR3 is 12 residues. The chain's CDR3 is CASSLFRAGAFF. In nucleotides, the CDR3 is TGTGCCAGCAGTTTATTTCGGGCCGGAGCTTTCTTT.

This clonotype showed up many times. This chain connects TRBV2 to TRBJ1-6; 7 bases agree with TRBD1. The CDR3 covers 16 residues. The V gene end was trimmed by 2 bases and the J gene end by 6 bases; junction bases not matched to a gene: 7. The V gene's germline CDR1 is SNHLY and CDR2 FYNNEI. This chain's CDR3 is CASSERQGVVNSPLHF. The CDR3 DNA reads TGTGCCAGCAGTGAAAGGCAGGGGGTCGTTAATTCACCCCTCCACTTT.

This clonotype was observed many times. The chain is built from TRBV5-1 and TRBJ2-3; 7 bases align to TRBD2. This CDR3 has 16 amino acids. Germline assignment: CDR1 SGHRS and CDR2 YFSETQ. The V and J ends lost 0 bases and 4 bases, in that order; junction bases with no gene match: 8. CDR3 DNA sequence: TGCGCCAGCAGCTTGGGATGGGGGGGGTCAGCAGATACGCAGTATTTT. Protein product: CASSLGWGGSADTQYF.

This clonotype was detected many times. The chain has TRBV4-1 and TRBJ1-1, with a tentative D call TRBD1 (5 bases). Trimming cost V 2 bases and J 10 bases, with 14 bases left between them. Per the germline V gene, CDR1 is MGHRA and CDR2 is YSYEKL. The CDR3 contains 13 residues. CDR3 DNA sequence: TGCGCCAGCAGCCAATCGGGGGAAAGGGGAGCTTTCTTT. Its protein is CASSQSGERGAFF.

This clonotype occurred many times. The chain couples TRBV10-3 to TRBJ2-1; 8 bases agree with TRBD2. Germline V lookup: CDR1 ENHRY, CDR2 SYGVKD. This CDR3 comprises 15 residues. Unmatched junction bases numbered 8, after V lost 5 bases and J lost 5 bases. The CDR3: CAISPYERGNNEQFF. CDR3 nucleotide sequence: TGTGCCATCAGTCCTTACGAGCGGGGGAACAATGAGCAGTTCTTC.

This clonotype occurred many times. The V gene is TRBV12-3 or TRBV12-4, the J gene TRBJ2-2; D not certain. The CDR3 has 12 amino acids. With 8 bases removed from V and 3 bases from J, the gap between germline ends came to 7 bases. The CDR3 DNA sequence: TGTGCCAGCGGCGGATACACCGGGGAGCTGTTTTTT. It encodes CASGGYTGELFF.

This clonotype has a count of ten or more. The chain has TRBV20-1 and TRBJ1-1; 7 bases are shared with TRBD1. Germline assignment: CDR1 DFQATT and CDR2 SNEGSKA (reference sequence). V shed 3 bases, J shed 5 bases, and the junction held 3 bases outside the gene matches. The CDR3 covers 12 residues. CDR3 in DNA: TGCAGTGCTAGCAGGGGGGAGACTGAAGCTTTCTTT. This sequence encodes CSASRGETEAFF.

The table lists this clonotype with many counts. This chain uses TRBV27 with TRBJ1-1; D is undetermined. The CDR3 is 14 amino acids. V was shortened by 2 bases and J by 4 bases, with 11 bases between the two germline ends. Germline CDR1 and CDR2: MNHEY and SMNVEV (reference sequence). This CDR3 reads CASSLGVSGTEAFF. CDR3 DNA: TGTGCCAGCAGTTTAGGCGTTTCGGGCACTGAAGCTTTCTTT.

As for this clonotype: A single base separates this from a much larger clone, so it may be a read error. The chain is built from TRBV7-2 and TRBJ2-3; D may be TRBD1 or TRBD2 (6 bases each). Germline lookup yields CDR1 SGHTA and CDR2 FQGNSA. V lost 5 bases and J lost 7, with 22 bases in between. The CDR3 covers 16 residues. The CDR3 DNA reads as TGTGCCAGCAGCAGCTGGGGCAGGGGAGGTACATATACGCAGTATTTT. Residues: CASSSWGRGGTYTQYF.

This clonotype was found many times. The chain has TRBV29-1 and TRBJ2-3; D is unresolved. The CDR3 sequence is 11 residues long. Looked up from germline, CDR1 is SQVTM and CDR2 is ANQGSEA. Trimming shortened V by 2 bases and J by 9 bases, and 9 bases separated the two germline ends. This CDR3 reads CSVENWATQYF. CDR3 DNA sequence: TGCAGCGTTGAAAACTGGGCCACGCAGTATTTT.